This entry describes one T cell receptor (beta chain). The data were taken from a study of blood T cell repertoires in COVID-19. The wider study: Both acute and convalescent COVID-19 samples were obtained from the United States, Italy and Spain.

Method: immunoSEQ multiplex PCR; TCRdb's copy keeps in-frame clones and lacks some. Of around 320,000 clones listed, roughly 90% were seen once; the top ten hold more than 9.5%. The CDR3 has 12 residues. Trimming stripped 6 bases from V and 7 bases from J, with 10 bases between. The sample consisted of peripheral blood. The V call is TRBV12-3 or TRBV12-4, the J call TRBJ2-4; TRBD1 is a possible D gene (5 bases). The TCR originated in a young woman with COVID-19, enrolled during active disease. The CDR3 DNA reads as TGTGCCAGCAGCCTGACAGTGAACATTCAGTACTTC. Its protein product is CASSLTVNIQYF.